This T cell receptor (beta chain) comes out of a study of a mutant IDH1 vaccine in newly diagnosed glioma. TCRdb's table, derived via immunoSEQ multiplex PCR, lists solely in-frame clones and lacks some. This repertoire shows approximately 16,000 clones, about 95% found once; its top ten account for roughly 4%. Regarding time point: baseline, week 1 (first vaccination visit). Treatment indicated: pre-vaccination baseline after standard-of-care therapy. This TCR came from a woman under 30 with glioma. Some clones in this sample may be carry-over from other donors' samples. The material was peripheral blood mononuclear cells (PBMCs), obtained from a glioma patient treated with radiotherapy, temozolomide or both.

The CDR3: CASSLNGAYNSPLHF. The CDR3 DNA reads TGCGCCAGCAGCCTTAATGGGGCATATAATTCACCCCTCCACTTT. The rearrangement joins TRBV5-1 to TRBJ1-6; TRBD1 might be the D (5 bases). Trimming pared 4 bases from V and 4 bases from J, leaving 12 bases between. Germline V gene lookup returns CDR1 SGHRS and CDR2 YFSETQ. The CDR3 consists of 15 residues.